This T cell receptor beta chain stems from a study of a mutant IDH1 vaccine in newly diagnosed glioma. Looking at the study overall: An approximately 62% male, approximately 38% female split and a mean age of around 41 years characterized treated patients. Standard pretreatment was either radiotherapy, temozolomide, or, for most, radiochemotherapy with temozolomide. Study-wide findings and caveats: Pseudoprogression seemed unrelated to changes in top peripheral T cell clonotypes.

This sample's time point: baseline, week 1 (first vaccination visit). The treatment here: pre-vaccination baseline after standard-of-care therapy. Each astrocytoma in the donors was new, WHO grade 3 or 4, IDH1-mutant and ATRX-lost. Sequencing used immunoSEQ multiplex PCR; TCRdb keeps in-frame clones, though not all of them. The table records about 46,000 clones, over 60% of them present only once. Concerning this clone: Its cognate antigen is unknown.

The V gene's germline CDR1 is MNHEY and CDR2 SMNVEV (reference sequence). The trim removed 2 bases at V and 3 bases at J, leaving 0 bases unmatched. The length of the CDR3 is 15 residues. The origin of this receptor is a woman between 40 and 55 years old with glioma. V is TRBV27 and J is TRBJ2-2; 10 bases agree with TRBD1. This material consisted of PBMCs, taken from a glioma patient treated with radiotherapy, temozolomide or both. The CDR3 DNA reads TGTGCCAGCAGTTTAGGGACAGGGGACACCGGGGAGCTGTTTTTT. Translated, it gives CASSLGTGDTGELFF.